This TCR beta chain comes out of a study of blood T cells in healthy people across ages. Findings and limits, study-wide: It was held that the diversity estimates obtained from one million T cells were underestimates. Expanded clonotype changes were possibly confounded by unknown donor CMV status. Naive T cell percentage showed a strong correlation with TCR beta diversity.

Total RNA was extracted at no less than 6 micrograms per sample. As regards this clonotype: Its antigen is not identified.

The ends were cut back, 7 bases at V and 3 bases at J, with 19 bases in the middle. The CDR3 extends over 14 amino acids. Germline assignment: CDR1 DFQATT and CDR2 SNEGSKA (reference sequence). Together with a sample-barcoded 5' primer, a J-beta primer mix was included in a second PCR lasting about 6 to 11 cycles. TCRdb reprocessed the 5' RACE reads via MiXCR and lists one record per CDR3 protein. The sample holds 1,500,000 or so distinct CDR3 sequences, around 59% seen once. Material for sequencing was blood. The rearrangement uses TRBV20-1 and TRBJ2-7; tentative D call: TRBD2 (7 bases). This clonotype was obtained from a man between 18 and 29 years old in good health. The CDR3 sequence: CSGSIGGRIYEQYF. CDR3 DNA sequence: TGCAGTGGGAGCATCGGGGGGCGCATCTACGAGCAGTACTTC.